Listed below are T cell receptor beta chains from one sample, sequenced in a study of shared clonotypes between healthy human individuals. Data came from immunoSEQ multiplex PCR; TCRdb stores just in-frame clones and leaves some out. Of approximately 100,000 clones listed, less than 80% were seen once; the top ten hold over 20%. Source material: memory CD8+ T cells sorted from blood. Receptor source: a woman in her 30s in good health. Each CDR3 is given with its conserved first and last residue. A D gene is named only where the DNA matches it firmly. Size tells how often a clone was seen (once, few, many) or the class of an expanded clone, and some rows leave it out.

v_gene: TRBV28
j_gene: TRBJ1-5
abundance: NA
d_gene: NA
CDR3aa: CASSVDIGAPVQPQHF
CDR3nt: TGTGCCAGCAGTGTCGATATCGGGGCTCCGGTTCAGCCCCAGCATTTT

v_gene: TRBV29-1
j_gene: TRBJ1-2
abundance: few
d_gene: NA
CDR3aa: CSVDRPNYGYTF
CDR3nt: TGCAGCGTTGACCGTCCAAACTATGGCTACACCTTC

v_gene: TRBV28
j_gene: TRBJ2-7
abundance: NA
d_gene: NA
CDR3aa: CASSFGPNPYEQYF
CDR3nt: TGTGCCAGCAGTTTTGGGCCTAATCCCTACGAGCAGTACTTC

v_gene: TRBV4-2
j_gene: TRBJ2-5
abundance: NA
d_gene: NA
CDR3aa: CASSQDPQGGPETQYF
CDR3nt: TGTGCCAGCAGCCAAGATCCACAGGGGGGGCCAGAGACCCAGTACTTC

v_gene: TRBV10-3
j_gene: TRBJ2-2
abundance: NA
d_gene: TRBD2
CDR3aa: CAISEPGLGSDTGELFF
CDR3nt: TGTGCCATCAGTGAGCCAGGACTAGGGTCGGACACCGGGGAGCTGTTTTTT

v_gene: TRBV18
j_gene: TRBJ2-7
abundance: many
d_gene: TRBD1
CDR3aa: CASSRQGQGYEQYF
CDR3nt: TGTGCCAGCTCACGTCAAGGACAGGGCTACGAGCAGTACTTC

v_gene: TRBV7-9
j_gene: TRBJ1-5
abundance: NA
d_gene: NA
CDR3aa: CASSLAVLPGASNQPQHF
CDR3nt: TGTGCCAGCAGCTTAGCGGTCCTCCCAGGGGCTTCCAATCAGCCCCAGCATTTT

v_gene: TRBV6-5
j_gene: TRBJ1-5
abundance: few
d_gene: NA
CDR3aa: CASSPRRGTLEPQHF
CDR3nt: TGTGCCAGCAGTCCCAGGCGGGGGACTTTAGAGCCCCAGCATTTT

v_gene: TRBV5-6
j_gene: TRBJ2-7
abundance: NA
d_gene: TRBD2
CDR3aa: CASSFLSSGPYEQYF
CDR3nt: TGTGCCAGCAGCTTCTTAAGTAGCGGGCCTTACGAGCAGTACTTC

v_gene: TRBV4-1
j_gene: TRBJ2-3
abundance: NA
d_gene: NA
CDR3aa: CASSQVGQGTDTQYF
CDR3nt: TGCGCCAGCAGCCAAGTGGGGCAGGGCACAGATACGCAGTATTTT

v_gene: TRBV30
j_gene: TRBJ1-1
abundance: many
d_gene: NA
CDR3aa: CAFNRETEAFF
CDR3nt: TGTGCCTTTAACAGGGAAACTGAAGCTTTCTTT

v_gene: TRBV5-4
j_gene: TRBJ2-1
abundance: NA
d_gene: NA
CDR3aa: CASSEVGEQFF
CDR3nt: TGTGCCAGCAGCGAGGTCGGTGAGCAGTTCTTC

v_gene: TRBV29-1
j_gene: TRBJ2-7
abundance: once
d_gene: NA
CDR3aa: CSAWKGTYEQYF
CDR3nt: TGCAGCGCCTGGAAAGGGACGTACGAGCAGTACTTC

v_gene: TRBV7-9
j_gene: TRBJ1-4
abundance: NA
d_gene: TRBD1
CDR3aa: CASSSIETGGPVNEKLFF
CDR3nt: TGTGCCAGCAGCTCGATAGAGACAGGGGGCCCCGTTAATGAAAAACTGTTTTTT

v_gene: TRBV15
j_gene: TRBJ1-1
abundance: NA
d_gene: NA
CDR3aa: CATSRDERHTEAFF
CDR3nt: TGTGCCACCAGCAGAGATGAAAGACACACTGAAGCTTTCTTT

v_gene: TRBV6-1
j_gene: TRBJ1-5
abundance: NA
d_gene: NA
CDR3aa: CASSEDPLRGGPQHF
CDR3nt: TGTGCCAGCAGTGAAGATCCCCTGCGGGGTGGGCCCCAGCATTTT

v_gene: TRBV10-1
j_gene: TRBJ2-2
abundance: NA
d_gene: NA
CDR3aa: CASSEQNTGELFF
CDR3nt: TGCGCCAGCAGTGAACAGAACACCGGGGAGCTGTTTTTT

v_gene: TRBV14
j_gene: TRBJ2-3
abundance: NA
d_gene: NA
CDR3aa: CASSQLSADTQYF
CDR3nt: TGTGCCAGCAGCCAACTCTCCGCAGATACGCAGTATTTT

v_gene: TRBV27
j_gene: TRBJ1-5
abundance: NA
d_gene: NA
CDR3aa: CASSSGSSNQPQHF
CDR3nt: TGTGCCAGCAGTTCCGGGTCGAGCAATCAGCCCCAGCATTTT

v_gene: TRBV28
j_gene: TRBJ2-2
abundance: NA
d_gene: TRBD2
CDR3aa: CASSSQGLAGVLGGELFF
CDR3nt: TGTGCCAGCAGTTCTCAGGGACTAGCGGGAGTTTTGGGCGGGGAGCTGTTTTTT

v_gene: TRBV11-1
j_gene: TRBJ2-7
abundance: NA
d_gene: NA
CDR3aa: CASSDGLAYF
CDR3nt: TGTGCCAGCAGCGACGGACTGGCGTACTTC

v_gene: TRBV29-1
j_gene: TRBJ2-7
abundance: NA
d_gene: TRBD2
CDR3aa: CSVELLTSGSYEQYF
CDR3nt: TGCAGCGTTGAACTTCTGACTAGCGGGAGCTACGAGCAGTACTTC

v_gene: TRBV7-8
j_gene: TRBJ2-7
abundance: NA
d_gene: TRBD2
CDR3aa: CASSGGGRLAGTYEQYF
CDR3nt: TGTGCCAGCAGCGGGGGGGGCAGACTAGCGGGAACCTACGAGCAGTACTTC

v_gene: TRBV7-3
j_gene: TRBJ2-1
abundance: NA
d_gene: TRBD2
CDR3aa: CASSLTPGGSSYNEQFF
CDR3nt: TGTGCCAGCAGCTTAACCCCCGGCGGGAGCTCCTACAATGAGCAGTTCTTC

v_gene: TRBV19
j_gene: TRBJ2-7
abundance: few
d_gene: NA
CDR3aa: CASSIWDGEPYEQYF
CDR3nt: TGTGCCAGTAGTATCTGGGACGGAGAACCCTACGAGCAGTACTTC

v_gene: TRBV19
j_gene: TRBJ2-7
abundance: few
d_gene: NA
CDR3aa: CASSLEGAGAANSYEQYF
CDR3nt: TGTGCCAGTAGTCTAGAAGGGGCAGGGGCGGCGAATTCCTACGAGCAGTACTTC

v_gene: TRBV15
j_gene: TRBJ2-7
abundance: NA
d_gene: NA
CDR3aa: CATSREDISSSYEQYF
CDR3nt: TGTGCCACCAGCAGGGAGGACATATCCAGCTCCTACGAGCAGTACTTC

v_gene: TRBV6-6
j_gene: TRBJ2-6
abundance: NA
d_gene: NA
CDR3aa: CASSPYRAGANVLTF
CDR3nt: TGTGCCAGCAGCCCTTATAGGGCTGGGGCCAACGTCCTGACTTTC

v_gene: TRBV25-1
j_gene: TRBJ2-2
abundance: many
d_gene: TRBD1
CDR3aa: CASSSPDRDTGELFF
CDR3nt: TGTGCCAGCAGTTCTCCGGACAGGGACACCGGGGAGCTGTTTTTT

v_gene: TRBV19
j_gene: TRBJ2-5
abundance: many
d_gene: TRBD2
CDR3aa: CASSTGLALATETQYF
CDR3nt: TGTGCCAGTAGTACGGGACTAGCGTTGGCTACGGAGACCCAGTACTTC

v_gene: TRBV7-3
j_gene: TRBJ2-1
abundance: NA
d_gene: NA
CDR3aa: CASSLRAGSHNEQFF
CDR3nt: TGTGCCAGCAGCCTCAGGGCAGGATCCCACAATGAGCAGTTCTTC

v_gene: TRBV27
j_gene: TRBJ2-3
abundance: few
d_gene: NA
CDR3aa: CASSDSLVDTQYF
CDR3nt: TGTGCCAGCAGTGATTCGTTGGTCGATACGCAGTATTTT

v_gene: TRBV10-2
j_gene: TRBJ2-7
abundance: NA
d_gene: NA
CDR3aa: CASSGTSSYEQYF
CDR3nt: TGCGCCAGCTCGGGAACCAGCTCCTACGAGCAGTACTTC

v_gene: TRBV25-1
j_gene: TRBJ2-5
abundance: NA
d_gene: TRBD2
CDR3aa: CASSTLGHHGRFETQYF
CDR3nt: TGTGCCAGCAGTACGTTAGGGCATCACGGGAGGTTCGAGACCCAGTACTTC

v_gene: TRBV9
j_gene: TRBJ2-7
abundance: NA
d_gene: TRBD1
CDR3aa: CASSAQGAGYEQYF
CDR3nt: TGTGCCAGCAGCGCACAGGGGGCGGGCTACGAGCAGTACTTC

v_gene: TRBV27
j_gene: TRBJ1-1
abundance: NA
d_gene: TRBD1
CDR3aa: CASNTGTGGWTEAFF
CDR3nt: TGTGCCAGCAACACCGGGACAGGGGGCTGGACTGAAGCTTTCTTT

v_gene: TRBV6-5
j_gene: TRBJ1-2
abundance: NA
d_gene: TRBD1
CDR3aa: CASSGQGGFHGYTF
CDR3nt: TGTGCCAGCAGTGGACAGGGAGGCTTTCATGGCTACACCTTC

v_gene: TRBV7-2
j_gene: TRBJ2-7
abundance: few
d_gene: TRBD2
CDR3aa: CASSLTGGTPPYEQYF
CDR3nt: TGTGCCAGCAGCTTGACGGGGGGGACGCCTCCCTACGAGCAGTACTTC

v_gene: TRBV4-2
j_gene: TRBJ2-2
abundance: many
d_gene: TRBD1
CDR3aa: CASSPGTGDTGELFF
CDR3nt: TGTGCCAGCAGCCCCGGGACAGGGGATACCGGGGAGCTGTTTTTT

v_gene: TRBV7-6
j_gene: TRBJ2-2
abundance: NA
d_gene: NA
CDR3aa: CASSLTGGSTGELFF
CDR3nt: TGTGCCAGCAGCCTTACTGGCGGGTCCACCGGGGAGCTGTTTTTT

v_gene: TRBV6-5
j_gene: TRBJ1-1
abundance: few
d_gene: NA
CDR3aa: CASSYSNSHTEAFF
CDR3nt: TGTGCCAGCAGTTACTCGAATAGCCACACTGAAGCTTTCTTT

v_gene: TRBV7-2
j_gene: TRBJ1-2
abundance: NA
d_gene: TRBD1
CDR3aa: CASRSDRAYGYTF
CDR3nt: TGTGCCAGCAGGTCAGACAGGGCCTATGGCTACACCTTC

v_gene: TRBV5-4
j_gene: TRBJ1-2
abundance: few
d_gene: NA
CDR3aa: CASSPAGANYGYTF
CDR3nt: TGTGCCAGCAGCCCGGCCGGAGCTAACTATGGCTACACCTTC

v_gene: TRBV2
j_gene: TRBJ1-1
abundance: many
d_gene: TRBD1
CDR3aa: CASSTGGGRTEAFF
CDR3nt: TGTGCCAGCAGTACAGGGGGCGGGCGCACTGAAGCTTTCTTT

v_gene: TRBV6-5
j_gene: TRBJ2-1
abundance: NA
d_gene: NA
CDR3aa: CASKLMNSHNEQFF
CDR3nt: TGTGCCAGCAAACTAATGAACTCGCACAATGAGCAGTTCTTC

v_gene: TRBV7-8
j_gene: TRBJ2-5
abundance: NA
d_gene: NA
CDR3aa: CASSPTTTWQETQYF
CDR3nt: TGTGCCAGCAGCCCTACGACAACATGGCAAGAGACCCAGTACTTC

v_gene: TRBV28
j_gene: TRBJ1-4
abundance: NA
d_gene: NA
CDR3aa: CASSSGSFRTNEKLFF
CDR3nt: TGTGCCAGCAGTTCAGGGTCCTTCAGGACTAATGAAAAACTGTTTTTT

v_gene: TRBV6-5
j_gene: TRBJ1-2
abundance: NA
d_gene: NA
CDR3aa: CASSYSRGAADGYTF
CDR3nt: TGTGCCAGCAGTTACTCGAGGGGGGCTGCGGATGGCTACACCTTC

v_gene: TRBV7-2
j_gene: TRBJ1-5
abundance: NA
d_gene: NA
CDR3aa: CASSLTLGQPQHF
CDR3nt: TGTGCCAGCAGCTTAACCCTCGGCCAGCCCCAGCATTTT

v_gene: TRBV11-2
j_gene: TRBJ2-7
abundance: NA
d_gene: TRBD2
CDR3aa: CASSRTSGRYEQYF
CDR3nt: TGTGCCAGCAGCCGGACTAGCGGGAGGTACGAGCAGTACTTC

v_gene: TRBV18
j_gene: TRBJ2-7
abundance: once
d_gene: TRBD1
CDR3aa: CASSLGTGGTYEQYF
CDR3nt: TGTGCCAGCTCACTGGGGACAGGGGGTACCTACGAGCAGTACTTC

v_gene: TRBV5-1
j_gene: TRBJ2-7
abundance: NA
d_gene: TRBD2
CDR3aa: CASSLVGSGDSYEQYF
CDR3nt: TGCGCCAGCAGCTTGGTTGGTAGCGGGGATTCCTACGAGCAGTACTTC

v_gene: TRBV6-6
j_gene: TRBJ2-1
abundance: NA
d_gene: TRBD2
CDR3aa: CASRGGGSTYNEQFF
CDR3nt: TGTGCCAGCAGGGGTGGCGGGAGCACCTACAATGAGCAGTTCTTC